Listed below are T cell receptor beta chains from one sample, sequenced in a study of cytomegalovirus exposure and HLA in healthy donors. Assay: immunoSEQ multiplex PCR; the TCRdb copy retains only in-frame clones and omits some. The profile covers some 170,000 clones, with 72% appearing a single time and roughly 2.5% taken by the ten largest. The sample comprised PBMCs. Receptor source: a human donor in good health. CDR3s include the opening cysteine and the closing phenylalanine or tryptophan. Each record gives: J gene, D gene, V gene, clone size, CDR3 DNA, CDR3 protein. A D gene is named only where the DNA matches it firmly. Clone size appears in some rows only: once, few, many, or a class for an expanded clone.

J: TRBJ2-3; D: NA; V: TRBV6-4; size: NA; DNA: TGTGCCAGCAGTGACAACAGGGGCACAGATACGCAGTATTTT; CDR3: CASSDNRGTDTQYF
J: TRBJ2-1; D: TRBD2; V: TRBV27; size: NA; DNA: TGTGCCAGCAGTTTGCGGACTAGCGGGGGATTCTGGCTCAATGAGCAGTTCTTC; CDR3: CASSLRTSGGFWLNEQFF
J: TRBJ2-7; D: TRBD2; V: TRBV19; size: NA; DNA: TGTGCCAGTAGTATAGGACTAGCGGCCTACGAGCAGTACTTC; CDR3: CASSIGLAAYEQYF
J: TRBJ1-2; D: NA; V: TRBV30; size: few; DNA: TGTGCCTGGAGTGTGTGGTTCCAGGGGAGCTATGGCTACACCTTC; CDR3: CAWSVWFQGSYGYTF
J: TRBJ2-7; D: NA; V: TRBV6-6; size: NA; DNA: TGTGCCAGCAGTTACTCGTCAGGGGTATACGAGCAGTACTTC; CDR3: CASSYSSGVYEQYF
J: TRBJ2-3; D: NA; V: TRBV9; size: once; DNA: TGTGCCAGCAGCGCCTCGGTAGGGAGGGATACGCAGTATTTT; CDR3: CASSASVGRDTQYF
J: TRBJ1-5; D: NA; V: TRBV7-2; size: NA; DNA: TGTGCCAGCAGCCCAGATAGCAATCAGCCCCAGCATTTT; CDR3: CASSPDSNQPQHF
J: TRBJ2-2; D: NA; V: TRBV12-5; size: once; DNA: TGTGCTAGTGGTTTGGTGAGCCACACCGGGGAGCTGTTTTTT; CDR3: CASGLVSHTGELFF
J: TRBJ2-7; D: NA; V: TRBV7-8; size: few; DNA: TGTGCCAGCAGCTTAGATGGAGACTCCTACGAGCAGTACTTC; CDR3: CASSLDGDSYEQYF
J: TRBJ2-5; D: NA; V: TRBV25-1; size: NA; DNA: TGTGCCAGCAGCAGGGCCCTGGGGGAGACCCAGTACTTC; CDR3: CASSRALGETQYF
J: TRBJ2-7; D: NA; V: TRBV18; size: NA; DNA: TGTGCCAGCTCACCACCGCGCAGGATCTCCTACGAGCAGTACTTC; CDR3: CASSPPRRISYEQYF
J: TRBJ1-1; D: TRBD1; V: TRBV6-5; size: NA; DNA: TGTGCCAGCAGTAGGGGACAGCACAACACTGAAGCTTTCTTT; CDR3: CASSRGQHNTEAFF
J: TRBJ1-6; D: NA; V: TRBV19; size: NA; DNA: TGTGCCAGTAGTCCCGTCGGGGGTACCGGCTCACCCCTCCACTTT; CDR3: CASSPVGGTGSPLHF
J: TRBJ1-6; D: NA; V: TRBV19; size: NA; DNA: TGTGCCAGTAGTATGGTGGCTGGGGCAGGTTCACCCCTCCACTTT; CDR3: CASSMVAGAGSPLHF
J: TRBJ1-6; D: TRBD1; V: TRBV18; size: NA; DNA: TGTGCCAGCTCACCTCCGCGACAGGGAGTTCATAATTCACCCCTCCACTTT; CDR3: CASSPPRQGVHNSPLHF
J: TRBJ1-4; D: NA; V: TRBV28; size: NA; DNA: TGTGCCAGCAGTTTGATCTCAGGGGCGACTAATGAAAAACTGTTTTTT; CDR3: CASSLISGATNEKLFF
J: TRBJ2-5; D: TRBD1; V: TRBV27; size: NA; DNA: TGTGCCAGCAGTTTAGGGACAGGGTGGGACAAAGAGACCCAGTACTTC; CDR3: CASSLGTGWDKETQYF
J: TRBJ1-5; D: NA; V: TRBV4-1; size: few; DNA: TGCGCCAGCAGCCAAGATTGGGAGGGGGGCAATCAGCCCCAGCATTTT; CDR3: CASSQDWEGGNQPQHF
J: TRBJ2-2; D: TRBD2; V: TRBV2; size: NA; DNA: TGTGCCAGCAGTGAACAACTAGCGGGGGGGAACACCGGGGAGCTGTTTTTT; CDR3: CASSEQLAGGNTGELFF
J: TRBJ1-2; D: TRBD1; V: TRBV4-1; size: NA; DNA: TGCGCCAGCAGCCTCCCGGAGGGACAGGGGGAAGCTAACTATGGCTACACCTTC; CDR3: CASSLPEGQGEANYGYTF
J: TRBJ2-5; D: TRBD2; V: TRBV7-7; size: NA; DNA: TGTGCTAGCAGCTTAGGGTTAGCGGGGGGGTCTGAGACCCAGTACTTC; CDR3: CASSLGLAGGSETQYF
J: TRBJ2-3; D: TRBD1; V: TRBV27; size: NA; DNA: TGTGCCAGCAGTTCAAGGACAGGCACCACAGATACGCAGTATTTT; CDR3: CASSSRTGTTDTQYF
J: TRBJ1-2; D: TRBD1; V: TRBV30; size: NA; DNA: TGTGCCTGGACCGGGACAGGGACTGGCTACACCTTC; CDR3: CAWTGTGTGYTF
J: TRBJ2-7; D: NA; V: TRBV7-2; size: NA; DNA: TGTGCCAGCAGCTTGGGGCCGGAAGGAGGGCTCTACGAGCAGTACTTC; CDR3: CASSLGPEGGLYEQYF
J: TRBJ2-7; D: TRBD1; V: TRBV27; size: few; DNA: TGTGCCAGCAGTCCCGGGACAGGGGGCCACGAGCAGTACTTC; CDR3: CASSPGTGGHEQYF
J: TRBJ2-7; D: TRBD1; V: TRBV27; size: NA; DNA: TGTGCCAGCAGTTCAACAGGGGGTAACGACGAGCAGTACTTC; CDR3: CASSSTGGNDEQYF
J: TRBJ2-7; D: TRBD2; V: TRBV27; size: NA; DNA: TGTGCCAGCAGTTGGGCGGGGGGCGGCGAGCAGTACTTC; CDR3: CASSWAGGGEQYF
J: TRBJ2-1; D: NA; V: TRBV6-1; size: NA; DNA: TGTGCCAGCAGTGGACAGACCCTCGCGCAGTTCTTC; CDR3: CASSGQTLAQFF
J: TRBJ1-5; D: NA; V: TRBV6-5; size: NA; DNA: TGTGCCAGCAGTTACAGATTAGATCAGCCCCAGCATTTT; CDR3: CASSYRLDQPQHF
J: TRBJ1-2; D: TRBD1; V: TRBV19; size: NA; DNA: TGTGCCAGTAGTATCCAGGGGGTGGGAAACTATGGCTACACCTTC; CDR3: CASSIQGVGNYGYTF